The next 10 T cell receptor beta chains were all read from a single sample in a study of T cell clones after liver transplantation. Repertoires were generated with immunoSEQ multiplex PCR, while TCRdb's copy carries only in-frame clones and drops some. The sample shows 45,000 to 60,000 clones, approximately 63% of them seen only once. The starting material was CD4+ T cells from blood, obtained at the approximately 16-month timepoint. These receptors came from a human patient who received a liver transplant. Part of the T cell pool may stem from the graft donor.

This clone has more than one count but fewer than ten. The rearrangement links TRBV6-5 to TRBJ1-1, with D perhaps matching TRBD1 (6 bases). V was trimmed by 2 bases and J by 10 bases, leaving 17 bases between them. CDR1 is MNHEY, CDR2 SVGAGI, per germline. The CDR3 covers 14 residues. CDR3 coding DNA: TGTGCCAGCAGTTACCGTAACTCAGGGGCACGAGCTTTCTTT. This encodes CASSYRNSGARAFF.

In its sample, this clone was seen a few times. This chain joins TRBV11-2 and TRBJ2-5; 9 bases map to TRBD2. After removal of 4 bases from V and 4 bases from J, the junction contained 4 bases not matched to a gene. There are 14 residues in the CDR3. Germline V gene sequence: CDR1 SGHAT, CDR2 FQNNGV. CDR3 protein: CASSSGTSLETQYF. As DNA, the CDR3 is TGTGCCAGCAGCTCTGGGACTAGCCTAGAGACCCAGTACTTC.

The rearrangement uses TRBV28 and TRBJ2-3; 9 nucleotides match TRBD2. With V trimmed by 3 bases and J by 6 bases, 7 bases remained unmatched. The CDR3 consists of 15 residues. The germline V gene encodes CDR1 MDHEN and CDR2 SYDVKM. The CDR3 region has the DNA TGTGCCAGCAGTTTTGCAGCGGGGGGAGGGGATACGCAGTATTTT. As protein: CASSFAAGGGDTQYF.

V and J are TRBV19 and TRBJ1-2, with 7 bases matching TRBD1. CDR1 and CDR2 (germline): LNHDA, SQIVND (reference sequence). The V segment lost 3 bases and the J segment 7 bases; nucleotides outside the gene matches: 8. This CDR3 spans 14 amino acids. The CDR3 protein is CASSMSRGRGGYTF. CDR3 bases: TGTGCCAGTAGTATGAGTAGGGGGCGCGGTGGCTACACCTTC. The full variable domain, with the rest looked up from reference TRBV19 and TRBJ1-2, is DGGITQSPKYLFRKEGQNVTLSCEQNLNHDAMYWYRQDPGQGLRLIYYSQIVNDFQKGDIAEGYSVSREKKESFPLTVTSAQKNPTAFYLCASSMSRGRGGYTFGSGTRLTVV.

The chain is built from TRBV10-3 and TRBJ2-3; 12 bases are shared with TRBD1. The CDR3 totals 14 residues. The junction had 8 bases not matched to a gene; V was cut back by 10 bases and J by 6 bases. Germline lookup yields CDR1 ENHRY and CDR2 SYGVKD. The CDR3 loop is CATEGQGAGDTQYF. CDR3 coding DNA: TGTGCCACCGAGGGACAGGGGGCCGGCGATACGCAGTATTTT.

J is TRBJ1-2 and V is TRBV11-2, with a weak D call TRBD1 (5 bases). The CDR3 has 16 residues. Per the germline V gene, CDR1 is SGHAT and CDR2 is FQNNGV. The V end lost 5 bases, the J end lost 3 bases, and 19 bases lay between the germline ends. The CDR3: CASSKVDNKVYYGYTF. CDR3 DNA: TGTGCCAGCAGCAAAGTGGACAATAAAGTATACTATGGCTACACCTTC.

The chain recombines TRBV28 with TRBJ1-2; D not certain. This CDR3 is 15 amino acids long. V was trimmed by 5 bases and J by 4 bases, leaving 17 bases between them. From germline, CDR1 is MDHEN and CDR2 SYDVKM. CDR3 nucleotides: TGTGCCAGCAGTGCTACCTTCGGGGATTCCTATGGCTACACCTTC. Its protein product is CASSATFGDSYGYTF.

The rearrangement joins TRBV11-3 to TRBJ2-3; maybe TRBD1 (6 bases). V shed 5 bases and J shed 6 bases, with 15 bases lying between them. Per the germline V gene, CDR1 is SGHNT and CDR2 is YENEEA. This CDR3 has 14 amino acids. Here the CDR3 DNA reads TGTGCCAGCAGCCTAGGCAGGGGTACTGATACGCAGTATTTT. Residues: CASSLGRGTDTQYF.

This sequence joins TRBV28 and TRBJ1-2, with D possibly TRBD1 on 5 matching bases. This CDR3 contains 13 residues. Trimming pared 6 bases from V and 3 bases from J, leaving 11 bases between. From germline, CDR1 is MDHEN and CDR2 SYDVKM. CDR3: CASRHGTDYGYTF. The DNA of the CDR3 is TGTGCCAGCAGGCATGGGACGGACTATGGCTACACCTTC.

The gene calls are TRBV7-2 and TRBJ1-2; TRBD1 is a possible D gene (5 bases). Germline V gene data show CDR1 as SGHTA and CDR2 as FQGNSA. This CDR3 has 16 amino acids. Deletions cut 5 bases from V and 5 bases from J, with 21 bases between. The CDR3 region is CASSPLSRGLPYGYTF. The CDR3 DNA follows: TGTGCCAGCAGCCCCCTCTCAAGGGGACTCCCTTATGGCTACACCTTC.